This T cell receptor (beta chain) was retrieved from a study of cytomegalovirus exposure and HLA in healthy donors. Regarding this clone: Its antigen is unknown.

Germline V lookup: CDR1 SEHNR, CDR2 FQNEAQ (reference sequence). The CDR3 extends over 16 amino acids. Trimming at V came to 1 base and at J to 1 base, leaving 1 base not matched to a gene. Both 60 Vbeta primers and 13 Jbeta primers went into the PCR. Using immunoSEQ multiplex PCR, the repertoire was profiled, and TCRdb retains in-frame clones only, with some absent. Of about 130,000 clones listed, 70% to 75% are singletons. Overall study results and limits: Later analysis suggested most CMV-associated TCR beta chains were HLA-restricted. The authors enumerated 150 to 200 TCR beta chains as linked to cytomegalovirus. With later analysis, a missense DCLRE1C variant became linked to TCR beta V- and J-gene trimming.

The sequenced material came from PBMCs. This chain connects TRBV7-9 to TRBJ2-3; 11 nucleotides align to TRBD2. The TCR sequence derives from a woman aged 40 to 55 in good health and CMV-seropositive. CDR3: CASSLGGLAGTDTQYF. The DNA of the CDR3 is TGTGCCAGCAGCTTAGGGGGACTAGCGGGCACAGATACGCAGTATTTT.